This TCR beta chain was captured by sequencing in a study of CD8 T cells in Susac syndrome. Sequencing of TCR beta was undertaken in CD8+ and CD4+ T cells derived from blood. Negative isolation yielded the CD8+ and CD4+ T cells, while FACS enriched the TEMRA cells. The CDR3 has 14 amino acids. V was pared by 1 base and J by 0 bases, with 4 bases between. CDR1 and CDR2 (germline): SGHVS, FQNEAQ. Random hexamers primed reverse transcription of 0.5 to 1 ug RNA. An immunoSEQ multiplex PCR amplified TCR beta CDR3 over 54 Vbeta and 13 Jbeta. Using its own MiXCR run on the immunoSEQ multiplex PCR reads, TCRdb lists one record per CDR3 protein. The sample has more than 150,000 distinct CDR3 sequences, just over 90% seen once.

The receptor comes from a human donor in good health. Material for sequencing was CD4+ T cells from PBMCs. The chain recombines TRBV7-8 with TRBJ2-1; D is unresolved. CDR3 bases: TGTGCCAGCAGCTTAGAAACCTCCTACAATGAGCAGTTCTTC. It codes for CASSLETSYNEQFF. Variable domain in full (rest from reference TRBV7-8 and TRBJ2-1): GAGVSQSPRYKVAKRGQDVALRCDPISGHVSLFWYQQALGQGPEFLTYFQNEAQLDKSGLPSDRFFAERPEGSVSTLKIQRTQQEDSAVYLCASSLETSYNEQFFGPGTRLTVL.